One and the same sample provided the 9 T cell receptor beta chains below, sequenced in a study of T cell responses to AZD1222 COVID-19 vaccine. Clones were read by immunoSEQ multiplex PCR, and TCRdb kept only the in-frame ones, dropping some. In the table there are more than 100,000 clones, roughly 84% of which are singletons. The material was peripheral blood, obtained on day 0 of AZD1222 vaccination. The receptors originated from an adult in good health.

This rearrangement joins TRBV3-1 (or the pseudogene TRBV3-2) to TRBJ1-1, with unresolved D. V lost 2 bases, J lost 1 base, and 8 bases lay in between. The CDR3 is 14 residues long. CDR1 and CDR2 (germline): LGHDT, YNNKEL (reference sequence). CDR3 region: CASSQLRQNTEAFF. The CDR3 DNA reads TGTGCCAGCAGCCAATTAAGGCAGAACACTGAAGCTTTCTTT.

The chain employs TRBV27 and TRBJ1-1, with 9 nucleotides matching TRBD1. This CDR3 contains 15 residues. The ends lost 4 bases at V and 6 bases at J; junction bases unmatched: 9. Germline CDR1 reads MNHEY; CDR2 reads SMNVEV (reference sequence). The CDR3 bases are TGTGCCAGCAGTTCTACCGGGACAGGGCTCCCTGAAGCTTTCTTT. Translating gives CASSSTGTGLPEAFF.

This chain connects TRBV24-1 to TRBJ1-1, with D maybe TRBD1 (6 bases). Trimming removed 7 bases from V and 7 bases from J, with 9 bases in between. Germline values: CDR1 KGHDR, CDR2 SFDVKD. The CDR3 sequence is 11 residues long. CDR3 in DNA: TGTGCCACCAGGGAGGGGGATGAAGCTTTCTTT. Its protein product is CATREGDEAFF.

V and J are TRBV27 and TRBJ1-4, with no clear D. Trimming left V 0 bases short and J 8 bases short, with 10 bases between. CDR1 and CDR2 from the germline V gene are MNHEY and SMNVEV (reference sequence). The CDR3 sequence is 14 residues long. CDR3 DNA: TGTGCCAGCAGTTTATCGAGGACGGGGGAAAAACTGTTTTTT. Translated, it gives CASSLSRTGEKLFF.

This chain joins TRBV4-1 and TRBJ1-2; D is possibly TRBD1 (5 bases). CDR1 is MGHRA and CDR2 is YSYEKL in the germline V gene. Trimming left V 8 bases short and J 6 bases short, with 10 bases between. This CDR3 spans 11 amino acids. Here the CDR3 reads CASSQGNGYTF. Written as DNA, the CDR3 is TGCGCCAGCTCGCAGGGTAATGGCTACACCTTC.

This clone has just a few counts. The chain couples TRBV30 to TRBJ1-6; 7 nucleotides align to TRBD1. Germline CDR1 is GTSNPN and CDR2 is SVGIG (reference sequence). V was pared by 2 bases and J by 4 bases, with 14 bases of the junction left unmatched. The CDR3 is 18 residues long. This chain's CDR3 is CAWSTLNDRDGYNSPLHF. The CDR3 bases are TGTGCCTGGAGTACCCTTAACGACAGGGATGGTTATAATTCACCCCTCCACTTT.

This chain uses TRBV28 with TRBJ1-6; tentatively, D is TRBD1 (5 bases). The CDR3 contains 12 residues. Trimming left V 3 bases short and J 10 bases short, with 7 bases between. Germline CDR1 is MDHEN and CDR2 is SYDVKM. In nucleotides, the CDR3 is TGTGCCAGCAGTTTTCGGGGCTCACCCCTCCACTTT. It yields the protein CASSFRGSPLHF.

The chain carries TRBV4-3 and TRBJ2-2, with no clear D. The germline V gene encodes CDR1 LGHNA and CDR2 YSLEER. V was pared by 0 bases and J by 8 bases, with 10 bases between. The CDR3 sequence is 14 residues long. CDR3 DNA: TGCGCCAGCAGCCAAGATGGTGGGCAGGGGGAGCTGTTTTTT. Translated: CASSQDGGQGELFF.

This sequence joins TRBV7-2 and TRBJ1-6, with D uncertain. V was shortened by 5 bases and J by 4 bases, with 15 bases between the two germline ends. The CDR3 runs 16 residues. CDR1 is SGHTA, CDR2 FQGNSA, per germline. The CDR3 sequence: CASSARPPGYNSPLHF. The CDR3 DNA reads TGTGCCAGCAGCGCTAGACCCCCAGGTTATAATTCACCCCTCCACTTT.